These 3 T cell receptor beta chains originate from one sample sequenced in a study of blood T cells in healthy people across ages. Using a J-beta primer mix together with a sample-barcoded 5' primer, a second PCR was run for about 6 to 12 cycles. TCRdb analysed the 5' RACE reads with MiXCR anew, one entry per CDR3 protein. The repertoire includes about 640,000 distinct CDR3 sequences, approximately 40% of them detected once, and 25% to 35% sits in the top ten. The sample taken for sequencing was blood. These receptors were collected from a man older than 75 in good health.

V usage is TRBV9 and J usage is TRBJ1-2; D gene uncertain. The V gene lost 0 bases and the J gene lost 3 bases, with 12 bases spanning the gap. The germline gives CDR1 SGDLS, CDR2 YYNGEE. CDR3 length: 15 residues. CDR3 in amino acids: CASSVDNGGYYGYTF. Written as DNA, the CDR3 is TGTGCCAGCAGCGTAGATAACGGTGGATACTATGGCTACACCTTC.

This sequence joins TRBV3-1 and TRBJ2-5; 7 bases fit TRBD2. The CDR3 runs 14 residues. V lost 5 bases, J lost 7 bases, and 10 bases stayed unmatched. Germline CDR1 is LGHDT and CDR2 is YNNKEL (reference sequence). The CDR3 reads CASSGRGTPGTQYF. Here the CDR3 DNA reads TGTGCCAGCAGCGGGCGGGGGACCCCGGGGACCCAGTACTTC.

Concerning this clonotype: A much bigger clone sits one base away, suggesting this may be a read error. The CDR3, as DNA: TGTGCCAGCAGCCAAACCGGGACAGCCCAAGAGACCCAGTACTTC. Translating it yields CASSQTGTAQETQYF. This chain links TRBV3-1 with TRBJ2-5; 7 bases map to TRBD1. Germline V gene data show CDR1 as LGHDT and CDR2 as YNNKEL (reference sequence). V was pared by 2 bases and J by 1 base, with 4 bases of the junction left unmatched. The CDR3 has 15 residues.